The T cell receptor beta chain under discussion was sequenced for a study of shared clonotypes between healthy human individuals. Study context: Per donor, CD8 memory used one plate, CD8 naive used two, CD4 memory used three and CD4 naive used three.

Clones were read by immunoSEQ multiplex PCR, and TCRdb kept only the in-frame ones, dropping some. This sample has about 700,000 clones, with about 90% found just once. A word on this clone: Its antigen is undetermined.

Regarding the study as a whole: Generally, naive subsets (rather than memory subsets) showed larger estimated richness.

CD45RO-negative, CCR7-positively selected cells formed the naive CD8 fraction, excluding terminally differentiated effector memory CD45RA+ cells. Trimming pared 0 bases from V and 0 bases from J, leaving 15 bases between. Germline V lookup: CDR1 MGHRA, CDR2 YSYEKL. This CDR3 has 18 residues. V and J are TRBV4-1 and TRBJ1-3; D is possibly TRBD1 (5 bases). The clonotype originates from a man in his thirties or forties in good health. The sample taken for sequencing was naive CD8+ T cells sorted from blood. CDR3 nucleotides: TGCGCCAGCAGCCAAGACAAATCGGACATCAGCTCTGGAAACACCATATATTTT. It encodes CASSQDKSDISSGNTIYF.